A selection of T cell receptor beta chains follows, all from one sample in a study of glioma-infiltrating T cells. In TCRdb, the multiplex PCR reads were re-called with MiXCR into one record per CDR3 protein. The repertoire holds around 390,000 distinct CDR3 sequences, about 40% seen once, with around 12% in the top ten. The sample comprised glioma tissue, nonneoplastic brain tissue, or PBMCs (not recorded which). These receptors all come from a human donor with low-grade glioma or glioblastoma, undergoing nonglioma brain surgery, or in good health (not recorded which). The CDR3 runs from the conserved cysteine through the conserved F or W. The D gene is left open where the match is weak. The size of a clone is reported for some rows only, either as once, few or many, or as a class for expanded clones.

clone_size | j_call | d_call | v_call | cdr3_aa | cdr3_nt
few | TRBJ2-5 | . | TRBV20-1 | CSARRGAGRETQYF | TGCAGTGCTAGGAGGGGGGCCGGGCGGGAGACCCAGTACTTC
. | TRBJ2-1 | . | TRBV2 | CASSLFGKGWGNEQFF | TGTGCCAGCAGTCTATTCGGGAAAGGGTGGGGAAATGAGCAGTTCTTC
many | TRBJ1-1 | TRBD1 | TRBV20-1 | CSAPDRRGTEAFF | TGCAGTGCTCCGGACAGGAGGGGCACTGAAGCTTTCTTT
. | TRBJ1-2 | . | TRBV7-2 | CASSLDSNYGYTF | TGTGCCAGCAGCTTGGACAGTAACTATGGCTACACCTTC
. | TRBJ1-5 | . | TRBV2 | CASSEVSNQPQHF | TGTGCCAGCAGTGAAGTTAGCAATCAGCCCCAGCATTTT
. | TRBJ1-5 | . | TRBV20-1 | CSARQDSDQPQHF | TGCAGTGCTCGACAGGATAGCGACCAGCCCCAGCATTTT
. | TRBJ2-1 | . | TRBV29-1 | CSVRGAEQFF | TGCAGCGTGAGGGGGGCTGAGCAGTTCTTC
. | TRBJ2-7 | . | TRBV4-2 | CASSQPGIAPKQYF | TGTGCCAGCAGCCAACCGGGAATTGCCCCCAAGCAGTACTTC
many | TRBJ2-7 | . | TRBV6-5 | CASSYGAAGYEQYF | TGTGCCAGCAGTTACGGGGCGGCCGGCTACGAGCAGTACTTC
. | TRBJ1-1 | TRBD1 | TRBV28 | CASSLEGAWGNTEAFF | TGTGCCAGCAGTCTAGAGGGGGCCTGGGGAAACACTGAAGCTTTCTTT
. | TRBJ2-1 | TRBD1 | TRBV3-1 | CASSQVGTGGYIEQFF | TGTGCCAGCAGCCAAGTTGGGACAGGGGGTTACATTGAGCAGTTCTTC
. | TRBJ2-1 | . | TRBV15 | CATSRSLGYNEQFF | TGTGCCACCAGCAGAAGCCTCGGGTACAATGAGCAGTTCTTC
once | TRBJ2-2 | TRBD1 | TRBV11-3 | CASSAGQGDTGELFF | TGTGCCAGCAGCGCGGGACAGGGCGACACCGGGGAGCTGTTTTTT
once | TRBJ1-2 | . | TRBV25-1 | CVSSEIGQGIAGYTF | TGTGTCAGCAGTGAAATTGGGCAGGGTATTGCTGGCTACACCTTC
many | TRBJ2-1 | . | TRBV6-6 | CASSYSKGLNEQFF | TGTGCCAGCAGTTACTCAAAGGGTTTGAATGAGCAGTTCTTC
few | TRBJ1-5 | . | TRBV2 | CASPGGGQPQHF | TGTGCCAGCCCCGGGGGGGGCCAGCCCCAGCATTTT
once | TRBJ1-2 | TRBD1 | TRBV3-1 | CASSHTGTASNGYTF | TGTGCCAGCAGCCACACCGGGACAGCCTCTAACGGCTACACCTTC
few | TRBJ1-2 | . | TRBV28 | CASSLGQSRGYTF | TGTGCCAGCAGTTTAGGACAGAGTAGAGGCTACACCTTC